The rows below give T cell receptor beta chains drawn from one sample of a study of blood T cell repertoires in COVID-19. The assay was immunoSEQ multiplex PCR, and TCRdb's table has in-frame clones only and misses some. The sample shows 250,000 to 350,000 clones, around 89% of them seen only once. The sample consisted of PBMCs or T cells enriched from blood (not recorded which). The receptor set was obtained from a woman under 30 with acute COVID-19. The CDR3 runs from the conserved cysteine through the conserved F or W. The D gene is left open where the match is weak. Rows give clone size only sometimes, using once, few, many, or a class for an expanded clone.

j_call v_call d_call clone_size cdr3_aa cdr3_nt
TRBJ1-2 TRBV5-5 - - CASSLSRINYGYTF TGTGCCAGCAGCTTGTCCAGGATTAACTATGGCTACACCTTC
TRBJ1-3 TRBV5-1 - - CASSPTVLSGNTIYF TGCGCCAGCAGCCCGACAGTCCTCTCTGGAAACACCATATATTTT
TRBJ2-7 TRBV5-1 - - CASSLEWGLHEQYF TGCGCCAGCAGCTTGGAATGGGGGCTCCACGAGCAGTACTTC
TRBJ1-5 TRBV15 - - CATGVGNQPQHF TGTGCCACCGGAGTAGGAAATCAGCCCCAGCATTTT
TRBJ1-3 TRBV10-1 TRBD1 - CASSAPTGVNGNTIYF TGCGCCAGCAGTGCCCCCACAGGGGTAAATGGAAACACCATATATTTT
TRBJ1-5 TRBV28 - - CASSFPTGAVNQPQHF TGTGCCAGCAGTTTCCCGACAGGAGCAGTCAATCAGCCCCAGCATTTT
TRBJ1-5 TRBV30 - - CAWSGGGGGQPQHF TGTGCCTGGAGTGGGGGGGGAGGTGGACAGCCCCAGCATTTT
TRBJ1-1 TRBV30 - - CALTQNTEAFF TGTGCCTTAACACAGAACACTGAAGCTTTCTTT
TRBJ2-3 TRBV20-1 - once CSARERDTQYF TGCAGTGCTAGAGAGAGAGATACGCAGTATTTT
TRBJ2-7 TRBV7-3 TRBD2 - CASSLTSVDPYEQYF TGTGCCAGCAGCCTGACTAGCGTGGACCCCTACGAGCAGTACTTC
TRBJ2-1 TRBV9 TRBD2 once CASSVAGLVNEQFF TGTGCCAGCAGCGTAGCAGGACTAGTCAATGAGCAGTTCTTC
TRBJ2-7 TRBV19 TRBD2 - CASTLGTSGTEQYF TGTGCCAGTACCCTCGGGACTAGCGGGACCGAGCAGTACTTC
TRBJ2-1 TRBV27 - - CASSLGQVPSYNEQFF TGTGCCAGCAGTTTGGGGCAGGTCCCCTCCTACAATGAGCAGTTCTTC
TRBJ2-3 TRBV4-1 - - CASSQGSGIPLDTQYF TGCGCCAGCAGCCAAGGTAGCGGAATCCCTCTCGACACGCAGTATTTT
TRBJ1-4 TRBV6-5 TRBD1 - CASSLTGDEKLFF TGTGCCAGCAGCCTGACAGGGGATGAAAAACTGTTTTTT
TRBJ2-1 TRBV28 TRBD2 - CASSPSGAVYNEQFF TGTGCCAGCAGTCCTAGCGGGGCCGTCTACAATGAGCAGTTCTTC
TRBJ2-1 TRBV9 TRBD2 - CASGTSLEQFF TGTGCCAGCGGGACTAGTCTTGAGCAGTTCTTC
TRBJ1-1 TRBV7-9 - - CATGVLANTEAFF TGTGCCACCGGAGTCCTCGCGAACACTGAAGCTTTCTTT
TRBJ2-7 TRBV7-2 TRBD1 - CASSRTGSSYEQYF TGTGCCAGCAGTCGGACAGGGAGCTCCTACGAGCAGTACTTC
TRBJ2-2 TRBV5-1 TRBD1 - CASSFKDRGSSGELFF TGCGCCAGCAGCTTTAAGGACAGGGGGTCGTCCGGGGAGCTGTTTTTT
TRBJ2-7 TRBV29-1 TRBD2 - CSVEDPSGSTGYEQYF TGCAGCGTTGAAGATCCTAGCGGGAGTACGGGATACGAGCAGTACTTC
TRBJ1-6 TRBV9 TRBD1 once CASSVGQGFGRNSPLHF TGTGCCAGCAGCGTAGGACAGGGTTTTGGTCGGAATTCACCCCTCCACTTT
TRBJ1-2 TRBV28 TRBD1 - CASSFPGTGYEGYTF TGTGCCAGCAGTTTCCCAGGGACAGGGTATGAGGGCTACACCTTC
TRBJ1-1 TRBV11-3 TRBD1 - CASVGQGVNTEAFF TGTGCCAGCGTGGGACAGGGGGTGAACACTGAAGCTTTCTTT
TRBJ1-5 TRBV19 TRBD1 - CASSPLGQGFSSNQPQHF TGTGCCAGTAGCCCCCTGGGACAGGGATTTTCTAGCAATCAGCCCCAGCATTTT
TRBJ2-7 TRBV6-5 TRBD1 - CASSYSGTAYEQYF TGTGCCAGCAGTTACTCCGGGACAGCCTACGAGCAGTACTTC
TRBJ2-3 TRBV25-1 TRBD2 - CASTAGGADTQYF TGTGCCAGCACAGCGGGAGGCGCAGATACGCAGTATTTT
TRBJ2-3 TRBV11-2 - once CASSLGQATDTQYF TGTGCCAGCAGCTTAGGACAGGCCACAGATACGCAGTATTTT
TRBJ2-2 TRBV27 TRBD2 few CASSRPGEGNTGELFF TGTGCCAGCAGTCGCCCGGGGGAGGGTAACACCGGGGAGCTGTTTTTT
TRBJ2-7 TRBV19 TRBD2 - CASQVTSGRAGEQYF TGTGCCAGTCAAGTCACGAGCGGGAGGGCCGGCGAGCAGTACTTC
TRBJ2-1 TRBV11-3 - - CASSPWTEDNEQFF TGTGCCAGCAGCCCGTGGACAGAAGACAATGAGCAGTTCTTC
TRBJ1-1 TRBV18 TRBD1 - CASSPLRDSGPNTEAFF TGTGCCAGCTCACCACTGAGGGACAGTGGCCCGAACACTGAAGCTTTCTTT
TRBJ2-2 TRBV7-3 TRBD2 - CASSLTVLAANTGELFF TGTGCCAGCAGCTTAACGGTACTAGCGGCGAACACCGGGGAGCTGTTTTTT
TRBJ2-5 TRBV12-3/TRBV12-4 TRBD1 - CASKGDRGETQYF TGTGCCAGCAAAGGGGACAGGGGGGAGACCCAGTACTTC
TRBJ1-5 TRBV28 TRBD1 once CASHTGTGGSQPQHF TGTGCCAGCCATACCGGGACAGGGGGCAGTCAGCCCCAGCATTTT
TRBJ1-1 TRBV11-3 - - CASSSTGIYTEAFF TGTGCCAGCAGCTCAACAGGGATTTACACTGAAGCTTTCTTT
TRBJ2-2 TRBV18 - once CASSWAGDPTGELFF TGTGCCAGTTCATGGGCAGGGGACCCCACCGGGGAGCTGTTTTTT
TRBJ2-5 TRBV11-2 - - CASVISEGQETQYF TGTGCCAGCGTCATTTCGGAGGGCCAAGAGACCCAGTACTTC
TRBJ1-2 TRBV6-5 TRBD1 - CASSYSTGVNGYTF TGTGCCAGCAGTTACTCGACAGGGGTCAATGGCTACACCTTC
TRBJ2-1 TRBV18 TRBD1 once CASSGTASYNEQFF TGTGCCAGCTCCGGGACAGCTTCCTACAATGAGCAGTTCTTC
TRBJ1-2 TRBV5-1 - - CASSFGQYYGYTF TGCGCCAGCAGCTTTGGCCAGTACTATGGCTACACCTTC
TRBJ1-1 TRBV2 - - CASSEAAVFMGTEAFF TGTGCCAGCAGTGAAGCCGCGGTCTTTATGGGCACTGAAGCTTTCTTT
TRBJ2-5 TRBV28 - - CASSGVGGGSGETQYF TGTGCCAGCAGCGGAGTGGGAGGAGGGAGCGGGGAGACCCAGTACTTC
TRBJ2-2 TRBV5-1 - - CASSLEQVRTGELFF TGCGCCAGCAGCTTGGAACAGGTCCGCACCGGGGAGCTGTTTTTT
TRBJ1-5 TRBV24-1 - - CATSPFRADSNQPQHF TGTGCCACCAGTCCGTTCAGGGCAGATAGCAATCAGCCCCAGCATTTT
TRBJ1-5 TRBV5-8 - - CASSFQGREDQPQHF TGTGCCAGCAGCTTCCAGGGGAGGGAGGATCAGCCCCAGCATTTT
TRBJ2-7 TRBV4-2 - many CASSQEGDSSYEQYF TGTGCCAGCAGCCAAGAAGGTGACAGCTCCTACGAGCAGTACTTC
TRBJ1-3 TRBV3-1/TRBV3-2 TRBD1 - CASRGTGGSTIYF TGTGCCAGCAGAGGGACAGGGGGTAGCACCATATATTTT
TRBJ1-2 TRBV4-2 TRBD1 - CASSQHDRGLGYTF TGTGCCAGCAGCCAGCACGACAGGGGGCTAGGCTACACCTTC
TRBJ2-5 TRBV3-1/TRBV3-2 TRBD2 once CASSQGTSEIETQYF TGTGCCAGCAGCCAAGGGACTAGCGAAATCGAGACCCAGTACTTC
TRBJ1-3 TRBV27 - - CASSFSGAVGNTIYF TGTGCCAGCAGTTTTTCTGGGGCAGTCGGAAACACCATATATTTT